Sequencing of this T cell receptor beta chain was carried out in a study of blood T cell repertoires in COVID-19. Study-wide background: The study drew acute and convalescent COVID-19 samples from the United States, Italy and Spain. From T cells, B-cell-depleted T cells, or PBMCs came the material, which was cDNA or gDNA.

The CDR3 loop spans 16 amino acids. Looked up from germline, CDR1 is SGHDT and CDR2 is YYEEEE. V shed 0 bases and J shed 1 base, with 12 bases lying between them. The repertoire was sequenced with immunoSEQ multiplex PCR; TCRdb's copy has only in-frame clones and lacks some. The sample contains 110,000 or so clones, 87% of which appear only once. Sequenced: peripheral blood. This TCR came from a woman in her forties or fifties with acute or convalescent COVID-19. The chain is built from TRBV5-6 and TRBJ2-3; possibly TRBD1 for D (5 bases). CDR3 nucleotides: TGTGCCAGCAGCTTGGAAGGGGTGCCCGGCACAGATACGCAGTATTTT. Amino acid sequence: CASSLEGVPGTDTQYF.